The 21 T cell receptor beta chains reported below all come from one sample, sequenced in a study of blood T cell repertoires in COVID-19. Method: immunoSEQ multiplex PCR; TCRdb's copy keeps in-frame clones and lacks some. This table holds around 100,000 clones, approximately 87% found once. The sample comprised peripheral blood. All receptors come from a human donor in a cohort sampled during active COVID-19.

The J gene is TRBJ2-1, the V gene TRBV5-1, with 7 positions matching TRBD1. There are 15 residues in the CDR3. The trim removed 4 bases at V and 2 bases at J, leaving 6 bases unmatched. CDR1 is SGHRS and CDR2 is YFSETQ in the germline V gene. CDR3 region: CASSTTTGPYNEQFF. CDR3 nucleotides: TGCGCCAGCAGCACCACGACAGGGCCCTACAATGAGCAGTTCTTC.

The chain carries TRBV6-5 and TRBJ1-2, with TRBD1 identical over 10 bases. Germline V gene sequence: CDR1 MNHEY, CDR2 SVGAGI. J was trimmed by 7 bases and V by 6 bases; bases with no gene match: 5. This CDR3 region has 13 residues. This CDR3 reads CASRYRDRGGYTF. The DNA for the CDR3 is TGTGCCAGCAGATACCGGGACAGGGGTGGCTACACCTTC.

The chain uses TRBV2 and TRBJ2-3; 11 bases map to TRBD1. J was trimmed by 3 bases and V by 10 bases; bases with no gene match: 9. This CDR3 is 15 amino acids long. CDR1 SNHLY and CDR2 FYNNEI come from the germline V gene. The CDR3 bases are TGTGCCACCGATTCGGACAGGGGGCTGACAGATACGCAGTATTTT. This encodes CATDSDRGLTDTQYF.

This sequence joins TRBV30 and TRBJ1-3; D is unresolved. V was shortened by 1 base and J by 0 bases, with 13 bases between the two germline ends. The CDR3 has 16 amino acids. Germline lookup yields CDR1 GTSNPN and CDR2 SVGIG (reference sequence). This CDR3 is CAWSDLLTSSGNTIYF. The CDR3 DNA sequence: TGTGCCTGGAGTGATTTGCTGACTAGCTCTGGAAACACCATATATTTT.

The chain combines TRBV27 with TRBJ2-6; TRBD2 matches at 7 bases. The V gene's germline CDR1 is MNHEY and CDR2 SMNVEV (reference sequence). The CDR3 sequence is 15 residues long. The trim removed 6 bases at V and 2 bases at J, leaving 4 bases unmatched. CDR3 sequence reads: CASSPGGAGANVLTF. The CDR3 DNA reads as TGTGCCAGCAGCCCTGGGGGGGCTGGGGCCAACGTCCTGACTTTC. The full variable domain, with the rest looked up from reference TRBV27 and TRBJ2-6, is EAQVTQNPRYLITVTGKKLTVTCSQNMNHEYMSWYRQDPGLGLRQIYYSMNVEVTDKGDVPEGYKVSRKEKRNFPLILESPSPNQTSLYFCASSPGGAGANVLTFGAGSRLTVL.

The chain joins TRBV27 to TRBJ2-7; 13 bases fit TRBD2. CDR3 length equals 16 residues. J gave up 5 bases and V 5 bases, and 9 bases lay outside the gene matches. Germline V gene sequence: CDR1 MNHEY, CDR2 SMNVEV (reference sequence). CDR3 nucleotide sequence: TGTGCCAGCAGTCCACGGACTAGCGGGAGAGAAGACGAGCAGTACTTC. It yields the protein CASSPRTSGREDEQYF.

This clone appeared a single time. This chain links TRBV7-9 with TRBJ1-2, with 9 positions matching TRBD1. The germline gives CDR1 SEHNR, CDR2 FQNEAQ (reference sequence). J was trimmed by 2 bases and V by 5 bases; bases with no gene match: 3. The length of the CDR3 is 14 residues. CDR3 DNA: TGTGCCAGCAGCCAAGGGACAGGGAACTATGGCTACACCTTC. As protein: CASSQGTGNYGYTF.

The chain uses TRBV7-2 and TRBJ1-2; no definite D call. Germline CDR1 SGHTA, CDR2 FQGNSA. The CDR3 extends over 14 amino acids. Trimming took 4 bases from V and 1 from J, leaving 10 bases between them. This CDR3 is CASSSAQINYGYTF. The DNA for the CDR3 is TGTGCCAGCAGCTCGGCACAGATTAACTATGGCTACACCTTC. Full variable domain (remainder filled in from reference TRBV7-2 and TRBJ1-2): GAGVSQSPSNKVTEKGKDVELRCDPISGHTALYWYRQSLGQGLEFLIYFQGNSAPDKSGLPSDRFSAERTGGSVSTLTIQRTQQEDSAVYLCASSSAQINYGYTFGSGTRLTVV.

V and J are TRBV2 and TRBJ2-7; tentative D call: TRBD1 (5 bases). From germline, CDR1 is SNHLY and CDR2 FYNNEI. Between the trimmed V and J ends, which lost 7 bases and 4 bases, there was a span of 17 bases. The CDR3 spans 14 residues. Here the CDR3 reads CASNGKGRVYEQYF. DNA for the CDR3: TGTGCCAGCAATGGCAAGGGCAGGGTGTACGAGCAGTACTTC.

The chain carries TRBV11-2 and TRBJ2-1; 9 positions match TRBD2. The junction had 9 bases not matched to a gene; V was cut back by 2 bases and J by 10 bases. The germline V gene encodes CDR1 SGHAT and CDR2 FQNNGV. This CDR3 has 15 residues. CDR3 DNA sequence: TGTGCCAGCAGCTTATCGGCGGGAGGGGGGGCGGAGCAGTTCTTC. Translation: CASSLSAGGGAEQFF.

The rearrangement uses TRBV9 and TRBJ1-2; TRBD1 might be the D (5 bases). CDR3 size: 15 residues. Germline V gives CDR1 SGDLS, CDR2 YYNGEE. V was cut by 5 bases and J by 1 base, with 15 bases left in between. The CDR3 sequence: CASRGGEGVNYGYTF. As DNA, the CDR3 is TGTGCCAGCAGGGGAGGGGAAGGGGTTAACTATGGCTACACCTTC.

The gene calls are TRBV19 and TRBJ1-2; no definite D call. Germline assignment: CDR1 LNHDA and CDR2 SQIVND (reference sequence). CDR3 length: 15 amino acids. V gave up 3 bases and J gave up 2 bases, with 13 bases separating them. CDR3 loop: CASSISRRGNYGYTF. In nucleotides, the CDR3 is TGTGCCAGTAGTATCTCGAGACGGGGAAACTATGGCTACACCTTC.

This sequence joins TRBV6-5 and TRBJ1-6; a possible D gene is TRBD1 (6 bases). Germline V gene sequence: CDR1 MNHEY, CDR2 SVGAGI. The V end lost 6 bases, the J end lost 8 bases, and 11 bases lay between the germline ends. CDR3 length equals 13 residues. This CDR3 reads CASRAGVDSPLHF. CDR3 in DNA: TGTGCCAGCAGGGCAGGGGTGGATTCACCCCTCCACTTT.

The genes are TRBV11-3 and TRBJ2-1, with a possible D match to TRBD2 (5 bases). The CDR3 consists of 13 residues. V gave up 6 bases and J gave up 6 bases, with 12 bases separating them. The germline V gene encodes CDR1 SGHNT and CDR2 YENEEA. The CDR3 sequence is CASSRGPGNEQFF. In DNA form, the CDR3 reads TGTGCCAGCAGTCGCGGGCCAGGCAATGAGCAGTTCTTC. The full variable domain, with the rest looked up from reference TRBV11-3 and TRBJ2-1, is EAGVVQSPRYKIIEKKQPVAFWCNPISGHNTLYWYLQNLGQGPELLIRYENEEAVDDSQLPKDRFSAERLKGVDSTLKIQPAELGDSAVYLCASSRGPGNEQFFGPGTRLTVL.

The chain has TRBV6-5 and TRBJ1-1; 7 bases align to TRBD1. The CDR3 is 13 residues long. Germline V gene data show CDR1 as MNHEY and CDR2 as SVGAGI. Trimming removed 5 bases from V and 7 bases from J; junction bases left unmatched: 7. CDR3 bases: TGTGCCAGCAGTCCTCCGGGACAGCGTGAAGCTTTCTTT. It yields the protein CASSPPGQREAFF.

The chain recombines TRBV9 with TRBJ2-1; D is undetermined. Germline V CDR1 and CDR2: SGDLS, YYNGEE. Trimming removed 3 bases at V and 6 bases at J, with 13 bases between. The CDR3 runs to 14 residues. The CDR3 nucleotides read TGTGCCAGCAGCGGCCCGTCTACCGGCAATGAGCAGTTCTTC. Encoded protein: CASSGPSTGNEQFF.

The gene calls are TRBV6-5 and TRBJ2-7; possibly TRBD1 for D (7 bases). This CDR3 is built from 15 residues. V dropped 7 bases and J dropped 4 bases, with 20 bases sitting between them. Germline loops: CDR1 MNHEY, CDR2 SVGAGI. The chain's CDR3 is CASNLAGGTAYEQYF. The CDR3 bases are TGTGCCAGCAACCTAGCTGGGGGGACAGCTTACGAGCAGTACTTC.

The chain has TRBV15 and TRBJ1-2; D unclear. The CDR3 spans 14 residues. Germline V CDR1 and CDR2: LNHNV, YYDKDF (reference sequence). V was clipped by 0 bases and J by 5 bases, with 10 bases between them. The CDR3 reads CATSRDRSHYGYTF. CDR3 bases: TGTGCCACCAGCAGAGATCGGAGCCATTATGGCTACACCTTC.

This chain uses TRBV27 with TRBJ2-7; 7 bases match TRBD1. V lost 4 bases, J lost 2 bases, and 8 bases stayed unmatched. The CDR3 is 15 residues long. CDR1 MNHEY and CDR2 SMNVEV come from the germline V gene (reference sequence). The CDR3 DNA is TGTGCCAGCAGTTCTAGGGGGCACCCCACCTACGAGCAGTACTTC. It is translated as CASSSRGHPTYEQYF.

The rearrangement joins TRBV5-8 to TRBJ2-2; TRBD2 is a possible D gene (5 bases). Between the trimmed V and J ends, which lost 6 bases and 5 bases, there was a span of 11 bases. The CDR3 length is 13 residues. Germline values: CDR1 SGHTS, CDR2 YDEGEE. The CDR3 region has the DNA TGTGCCAGCAATACCGGGGTTACCGGGGAGCTGTTTTTT. This codes for CASNTGVTGELFF. Drawing the rest from reference TRBV5-8 and TRBJ2-2, the complete variable domain is EAGVTQSPTHLIKTRGQQATLRCSPISGHTSVYWYQQALGLGLQFLLWYDEGEERNRGNFPPRFSGRQFPNYSSELNVNALELEDSALYLCASNTGVTGELFFGEGSRLTVL.

The rearrangement joins TRBV7-9 to TRBJ2-5; 7 nucleotides line up with TRBD1. From germline, CDR1 is SEHNR and CDR2 FQNEAQ (reference sequence). The CDR3 length is 15 residues. With 7 bases clipped from V and 5 bases from J, the junction kept 13 bases outside the gene matches. CDR3 in amino acids: CASTLGQADRETQYF. In DNA form, the CDR3 reads TGTGCCAGCACCCTCGGACAGGCAGACCGCGAGACCCAGTACTTC. The full variable domain, rest sourced from reference TRBV7-9 and TRBJ2-5, is DTGVSQNPRHKITKRGQNVTFRCDPISEHNRLYWYRQTLGQGPEFLTYFQNEAQLEKSRLLSDRFSAERPKGSFSTLEIQRTEQGDSAMYLCASTLGQADRETQYFGPGTRLLVL.